These 15 T cell receptor beta chains were sequenced from one sample in a study of cytomegalovirus exposure and HLA in healthy donors. Both 60 Vbeta primers and 13 Jbeta primers went into the PCR. Method: immunoSEQ multiplex PCR; TCRdb's copy keeps in-frame clones and lacks some. The sample shows about 130,000 clones, roughly 70% of them seen only once. The sample consisted of PBMCs. The source is a man aged 40-55 years in good health and CMV-seropositive.

The chain links TRBV5-1 to TRBJ2-1; 13 nucleotides line up with TRBD2. J gave up 10 bases and V 4 bases, and 8 bases lay outside the gene matches. The length of the CDR3 is 15 residues. Germline V gene sequence: CDR1 SGHRS, CDR2 YFSETQ. The CDR3 nucleotides read TGCGCCAGCAGCCCACTAGCGGGAGGGCCGGGGGAGCAGTTCTTC. Translated, it gives CASSPLAGGPGEQFF. Based on the CDR3 plus reference TRBV5-1 and TRBJ2-1, the full variable domain is KAGVTQTPRYLIKTRGQQVTLSCSPISGHRSVSWYQQTPGQGLQFLFEYFSETQRNKGNFPGRFSGRQFSNSRSEMNVSTLELGDSALYLCASSPLAGGPGEQFFGPGTRLTVL.

This chain uses TRBV5-4 with TRBJ2-3; 8 bases align to TRBD2. This CDR3 region has 16 residues. CDR1 SGHNT and CDR2 YYREEE come from the germline V gene (reference sequence). V shed 4 bases, J shed 2 bases, and the junction held 9 bases outside the gene matches. In DNA form, the CDR3 reads TGTGCCAGCAGCACTGCTATTAGCGGGGTCACAGATACGCAGTATTTT. Protein sequence: CASSTAISGVTDTQYF.

J is TRBJ1-5 and V is TRBV10-1, with 8 bases matching TRBD1. The ends lost 0 bases at V and 6 bases at J; junction bases unmatched: 13. This CDR3 has 18 amino acids. Per the germline V gene, CDR1 is WNHNN and CDR2 is SYGVQD (reference sequence). Here the CDR3 reads CASSESSQSGGEGQPQHF. The CDR3 DNA reads as TGCGCCAGCAGTGAGTCTTCCCAGTCAGGGGGCGAGGGTCAGCCCCAGCATTTT.

The chain joins TRBV7-2 to TRBJ1-5; 10 bases map to TRBD1. With V trimmed by 5 bases and J by 10 bases, 5 bases remained unmatched. Looked up from germline, CDR1 is SGHTA and CDR2 is FQGNSA. The CDR3 contains 13 residues. DNA of the CDR3: TGTGCCAGCAGCCGGGACAGGGGTCGACCCCAGCATTTT. Its protein product is CASSRDRGRPQHF.

The genes are TRBV5-5 and TRBJ1-2; the D gene is possibly TRBD1 (5 bases). Germline V gene lookup returns CDR1 SGHKS and CDR2 YYEKEE (reference sequence). The CDR3 sequence is 13 residues long. Trimming stripped 2 bases from V and 4 bases from J, with 9 bases between. DNA of the CDR3: TGTGCCAGCAGCTTATCGGGGGGCTATGGCTACACCTTC. Translating it yields CASSLSGGYGYTF.

The chain links TRBV6-1 to TRBJ2-7, with TRBD2 identical over 7 bases. V lost 6 bases and J lost 1; bases outside the gene matches: 9. Germline lookup yields CDR1 MNHNS and CDR2 SASEGT. CDR3 length: 15 amino acids. CDR3 DNA sequence: TGTGCCAGCAGGCCCTTTGGCGGGGGATCCTACGAGCAGTACTTC. Translation: CASRPFGGGSYEQYF.

The V call is TRBV15, the J call TRBJ2-7; tentatively, D is TRBD1 (5 bases). Germline CDR1 is LNHNV and CDR2 is YYDKDF (reference sequence). The CDR3 is made up of 15 amino acids. Trimming shortened V by 0 bases and J by 5 bases, and 14 bases separated the two germline ends. The CDR3 DNA follows: TGTGCCACCAGCAGAGATGGGTTTGGGGCCGACGAGCAGTACTTC. Its translation: CATSRDGFGADEQYF.

Note on this clone: Mismatch with germline at one junction end may stem from a read error. J is TRBJ2-7 and V is TRBV15; TRBD1 is a possible D gene (6 bases). The CDR3 is made up of 14 amino acids. Germline assignment: CDR1 LNHNV and CDR2 YYDKDF (reference sequence). In DNA, the CDR3 is TGTGCCGCCAGCAGAGATCTTGGACAGCGCGAGCAGTACTTC. Amino acids: CAASRDLGQREQYF.

The rearrangement links TRBV5-1 to TRBJ2-3; TRBD2 matches at 11 bases. V trimming: 4 bases; J trimming: 1 base; junction bases outside the gene matches: 2. Germline loops: CDR1 SGHRS, CDR2 YFSETQ. This CDR3 is 15 amino acids long. The CDR3 sequence: CASSIAGGGTDTQYF. CDR3 coding DNA: TGCGCCAGCAGCATAGCGGGAGGGGGCACAGATACGCAGTATTTT.

This rearrangement joins TRBV28 to TRBJ2-5; 9 nucleotides align to TRBD2. This CDR3 region has 20 residues. V gave up 7 bases and J gave up 5 bases; unmatched junction bases: 26. Germline CDR1 and CDR2: MDHEN and SYDVKM. The CDR3 loop is CASTALGGGGPAGGGETQYF. CDR3 in DNA: TGTGCCAGCACCGCCCTCGGAGGTGGGGGGCCAGCGGGGGGCGGGGAGACCCAGTACTTC.

This clone was seen more than once but under ten times. This CDR3 is CASRASTAKNIQYF. CDR3 bases: TGTGCCAGCAGAGCCTCAACGGCCAAAAACATTCAGTACTTC. The genes are TRBV28 and TRBJ2-4; no definite D call. Germline CDR1 is MDHEN and CDR2 is SYDVKM. Deletions cut 6 bases from V and 1 base from J, with 10 bases between. The CDR3 loop spans 14 amino acids.

The J gene is TRBJ1-2, the V gene TRBV2; 7 bases are shared with TRBD1. V shed 6 bases and J 4 bases; nucleotides not matched to a gene: 5. Germline CDR1 SNHLY, CDR2 FYNNEI. CDR3 length equals 13 residues. The CDR3 bases are TGTGCCAGCAGACGACAGGGTGTCTATGGCTACACCTTC. It codes for CASRRQGVYGYTF.

This clone was seen a handful of times. The chain uses TRBV27 and TRBJ1-2; 8 bases are shared with TRBD1. Trimming took 3 bases from V and 4 from J; bases not matched to a gene: 7. CDR1 is MNHEY and CDR2 is SMNVEV in the germline V gene (reference sequence). CDR3 length: 15 residues. CDR3: CASSFSDRAGYGYTF. The CDR3 DNA reads TGTGCCAGCAGTTTCTCGGACAGGGCTGGCTATGGCTACACCTTC.

V and J are TRBV7-2 and TRBJ1-2, with 8 positions matching TRBD1. CDR1 is SGHTA and CDR2 is FQGNSA in the germline V gene. This CDR3 is built from 14 residues. V trimming: 3 bases; J trimming: 6 bases; junction bases outside the gene matches: 6. In DNA form, the CDR3 reads TGTGCCAGCAGCTTGAACCAGGGGGCGGATGGCTACACCTTC. Protein sequence: CASSLNQGADGYTF. Using reference TRBV7-2 and TRBJ1-2 for the parts outside the CDR3, the full variable domain is GAGVSQSPSNKVTEKGKDVELRCDPISGHTALYWYRQSLGQGLEFLIYFQGNSAPDKSGLPSDRFSAERTGGSVSTLTIQRTQQEDSAVYLCASSLNQGADGYTFGSGTRLTVV.

The chain has TRBV4-2 and TRBJ2-2, with D unclear. The germline V and J ends were trimmed by 1 base and 5 bases, with 8 bases remaining between them. From germline, CDR1 is LGHNA and CDR2 YNFKEQ. The CDR3 length is 14 residues. The CDR3 sequence is CASSQGVGTGELFF. CDR3 nucleotide sequence: TGTGCCAGCAGCCAAGGGGTCGGGACCGGGGAGCTGTTTTTT.